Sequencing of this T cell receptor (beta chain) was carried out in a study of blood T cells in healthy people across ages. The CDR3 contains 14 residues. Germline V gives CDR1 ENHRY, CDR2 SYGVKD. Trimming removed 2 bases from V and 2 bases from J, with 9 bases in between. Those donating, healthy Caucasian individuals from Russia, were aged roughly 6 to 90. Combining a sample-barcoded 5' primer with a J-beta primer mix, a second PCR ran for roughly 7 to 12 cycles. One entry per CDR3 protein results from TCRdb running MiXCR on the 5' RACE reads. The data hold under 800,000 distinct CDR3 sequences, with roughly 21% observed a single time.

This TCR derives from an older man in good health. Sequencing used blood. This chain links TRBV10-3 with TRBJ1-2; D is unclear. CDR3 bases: TGTGCCATCAGTGAGCTCCGGTCCAACTATGGCTACACCTTC. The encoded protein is CAISELRSNYGYTF.